This T cell receptor (beta chain) is drawn from a study of blood T cell repertoires in COVID-19. Generated by immunoSEQ multiplex PCR, the TCRdb table keeps only in-frame clones and is missing some. Found here are fewer than 150,000 clones, nearly 90% of them singletons; the top ten hold 3.5% to 4%. This clone was detected only a few times. Within the sample, other DNA sequences also encode this same CDR3. The CDR3 runs to 12 residues. The V end lost 2 bases, the J end lost 4 bases, and 6 bases lay between the germline ends. Germline V CDR1 and CDR2: MNHEY, SVGEGT. This TCR was recovered from a woman between 55 and 75 years old with COVID-19, enrolled during active disease. V is TRBV6-2 or TRBV6-3 and J is TRBJ2-7; D not resolved. The sequenced sample was peripheral blood. CDR3 coding DNA: TGTGCCAGCAGTTACACCGGTTACGAGCAGTACTTC. Its protein product is CASSYTGYEQYF.